This TCR beta chain was identified during a study of T cells in Graves' hyperthyroidism and ophthalmopathy. Study-wide background: Peripheral blood was drawn at first diagnosis, prior to all treatment.

Trimming pared 0 bases from V and 4 bases from J, leaving 12 bases between. The length of the CDR3 is 14 residues. Germline loops: CDR1 DFQATT, CDR2 SNEGSKA (reference sequence). The CDR3 regions of TCR beta were amplified from RNA transcripts. The TCR CDR3 was amplified in a first-round RT-PCR using the HTBI primer set. TCRdb called the multiplex PCR reads again in MiXCR, with one record for every CDR3 protein. The table shows about 560,000 distinct CDR3 sequences, with roughly 14% occurring only once. This clonotype was counted only a few times. Sequenced input: blood. The chain is built from TRBV20-1 and TRBJ1-1; possibly TRBD1 for D (5 bases). This receptor was obtained from a woman aged 25 to 39 with Graves' hyperthyroidism. The CDR3 nucleotides are TGCAGTGCTAGAGATATGGGGCGACCCACTGAAGCTTTCTTT. Translated: CSARDMGRPTEAFF.